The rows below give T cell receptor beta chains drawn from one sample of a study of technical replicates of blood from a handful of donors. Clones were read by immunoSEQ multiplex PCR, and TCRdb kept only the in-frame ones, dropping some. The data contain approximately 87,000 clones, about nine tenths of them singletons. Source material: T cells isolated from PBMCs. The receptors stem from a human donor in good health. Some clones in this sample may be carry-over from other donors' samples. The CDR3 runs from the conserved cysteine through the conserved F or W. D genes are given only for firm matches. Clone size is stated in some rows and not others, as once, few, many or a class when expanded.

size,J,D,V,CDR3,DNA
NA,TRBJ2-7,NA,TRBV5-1,CASHSGRERGRDEQYF,TGCGCCAGCCACTCCGGGCGGGAGAGGGGGAGGGACGAGCAGTACTTC
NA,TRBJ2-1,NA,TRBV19,CASSFRTVYNEQFF,TGTGCCAGTAGTTTCCGGACAGTTTACAATGAGCAGTTCTTC
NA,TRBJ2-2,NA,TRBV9,CASSKGLHTGELFF,TGTGCCAGCAGCAAGGGACTCCACACCGGGGAGCTGTTTTTT
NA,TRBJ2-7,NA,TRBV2,CASSRVIDEQYF,TGTGCCAGCAGCCGGGTTATTGACGAGCAGTACTTC
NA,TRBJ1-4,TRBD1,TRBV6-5,CASSYSGTGSEKLFF,TGTGCCAGCAGTTATTCCGGGACAGGGAGTGAAAAACTGTTTTTT
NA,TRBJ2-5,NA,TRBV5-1,CASSLEGVRETQYF,TGCGCCAGCAGCTTGGAAGGGGTTCGGGAGACCCAGTACTTC
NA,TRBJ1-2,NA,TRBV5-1,CASSLDSIYGYTF,TGCGCCAGCAGCTTGGACAGCATCTATGGCTACACCTTC
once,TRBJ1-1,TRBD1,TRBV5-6,CASSGGGTATIMDTEAFF,TGTGCCAGCAGCGGGGGTGGGACAGCGACAATTATGGACACTGAAGCTTTCTTT
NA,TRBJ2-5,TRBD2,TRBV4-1,CASSQVVAGGTETQYF,TGCGCCAGCAGCCAAGTAGTAGCGGGAGGCACAGAGACCCAGTACTTC
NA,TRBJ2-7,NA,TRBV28,CASSLWQGYEQYF,TGTGCCAGCAGTTTATGGCAGGGCTACGAGCAGTACTTC
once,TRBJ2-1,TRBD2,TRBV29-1,CSVPAYGPLAGVMNEQFF,TGCAGCGTTCCAGCGTACGGCCCACTAGCGGGAGTTATGAATGAGCAGTTCTTC
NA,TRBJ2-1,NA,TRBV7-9,CASSFSNEQFF,TGTGCCAGCAGCTTTAGTAATGAGCAGTTCTTC
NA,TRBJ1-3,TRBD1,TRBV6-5,CASSRSTGAGNTIYF,TGTGCCAGCAGTCGGAGCACAGGGGCTGGAAACACCATATATTTT
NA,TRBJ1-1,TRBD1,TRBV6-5,CASGTGFGFSTEAFF,TGTGCCAGCGGGACAGGGTTCGGGTTTAGCACTGAAGCTTTCTTT
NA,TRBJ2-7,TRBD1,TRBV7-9,CASSSRDRGSEQYF,TGTGCCAGCAGCTCCCGGGACAGGGGAAGCGAGCAGTACTTC
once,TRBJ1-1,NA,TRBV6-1,CASTAGGREAFF,TGTGCCAGCACCGCGGGGGGACGTGAAGCTTTCTTT
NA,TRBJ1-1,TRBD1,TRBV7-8,CASSATTGFTEAFF,TGTGCCAGCAGCGCGACGACAGGGTTTACTGAAGCTTTCTTT
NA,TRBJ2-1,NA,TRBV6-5,CASSHRVHNEQFF,TGTGCCAGCAGTCACAGGGTACACAATGAGCAGTTCTTC
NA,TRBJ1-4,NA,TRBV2,CASSYRAVNEKLFF,TGTGCCAGCAGTTACAGGGCGGTAAATGAAAAACTGTTTTTT
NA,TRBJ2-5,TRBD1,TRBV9,CASSTEGTGTETQYF,TGTGCCAGCAGCACCGAGGGGACAGGGACGGAGACCCAGTACTTC
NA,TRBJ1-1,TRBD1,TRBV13,CASSFGQGTEAFF,TGTGCCAGCAGCTTTGGACAGGGAACTGAAGCTTTCTTT
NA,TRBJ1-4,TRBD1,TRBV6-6,CASSYYRDRDEKLFF,TGTGCCAGCAGTTACTACCGGGACAGGGATGAAAAACTGTTTTTT
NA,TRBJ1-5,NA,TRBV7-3,CASSTNGGQPQHF,TGTGCCAGCAGCACGAACGGGGGTCAGCCCCAGCATTTT
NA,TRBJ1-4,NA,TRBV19,CASRIRSTYEKLFF,TGTGCCAGTAGGATTCGGAGCACATATGAAAAACTGTTTTTT
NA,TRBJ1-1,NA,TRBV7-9,CASSPGGGFTEAFF,TGTGCCAGCAGCCCGGGCGGGGGATTTACTGAAGCTTTCTTT
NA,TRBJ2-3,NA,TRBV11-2,CASSFRQITDTQYF,TGTGCCAGCAGCTTTAGACAGATAACAGATACGCAGTATTTT
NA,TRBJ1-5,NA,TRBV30,CAWSEGGQPQHF,TGTGCCTGGAGTGAGGGAGGGCAGCCCCAGCATTTT
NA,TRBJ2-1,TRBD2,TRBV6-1,CASSISGSKHNEQFF,TGTGCCAGCAGCATTAGCGGGAGCAAGCACAATGAGCAGTTCTTC
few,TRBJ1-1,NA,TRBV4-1,CASSQDGQPSNTEAFF,TGCGCCAGCAGCCAAGATGGGCAGCCCTCGAACACTGAAGCTTTCTTT
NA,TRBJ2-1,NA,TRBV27,CASSSSSYNEQFF,TGTGCCAGCAGTTCGAGCTCCTACAATGAGCAGTTCTTC
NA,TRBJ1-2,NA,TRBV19,CASSMTQGGYTF,TGTGCCAGTAGTATGACCCAGGGAGGCTACACCTTC
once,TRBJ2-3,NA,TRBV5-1,CASSPPVASTDTQYF,TGCGCCAGCAGCCCTCCAGTAGCGAGCACAGATACGCAGTATTTT
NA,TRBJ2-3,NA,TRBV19,CASSIAGTDTQYF,TGTGCCAGTAGCATCGCGGGAACAGATACGCAGTATTTT
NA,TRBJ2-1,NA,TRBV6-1,CASSEQPSSSYNEQFF,TGTGCCAGCAGTGAGCAACCCTCTAGCTCCTACAATGAGCAGTTCTTC
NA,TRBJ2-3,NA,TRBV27,CASRPWTSTDTQYF,TGTGCCAGCAGACCATGGACTAGCACAGATACGCAGTATTTT
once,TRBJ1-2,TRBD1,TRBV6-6,CASSGGQGGHGYTF,TGTGCCAGCAGTGGCGGACAGGGTGGACATGGCTACACCTTC
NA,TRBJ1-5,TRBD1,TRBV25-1,CASSGQGGQPQHF,TGTGCCAGCAGTGGACAGGGGGGCCAGCCCCAGCATTTT
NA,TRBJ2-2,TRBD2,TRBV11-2,CASSLLPGGVAGGAGELFF,TGTGCCAGCAGCTTACTCCCGGGTGGGGTAGCGGGAGGCGCCGGGGAGCTGTTTTTT
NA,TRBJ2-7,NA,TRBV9,CASSGGLGSYEQYF,TGTGCCAGCAGCGGGGGCTTGGGCTCCTACGAGCAGTACTTC
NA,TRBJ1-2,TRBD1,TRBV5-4,CASSRGQENYGYTF,TGTGCCAGCAGCCGAGGACAGGAGAACTATGGCTACACCTTC
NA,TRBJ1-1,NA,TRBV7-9,CASSFEGTNTEAFF,TGTGCCAGCAGCTTTGAGGGAACGAACACTGAAGCTTTCTTT
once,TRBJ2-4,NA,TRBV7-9,CASSITSLISKNIQYF,TGTGCCAGCAGTATAACTAGTCTAATATCCAAAAACATTCAGTACTTC
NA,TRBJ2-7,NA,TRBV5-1,CASSWAGQHSYEQYF,TGCGCCAGCAGCTGGGCGGGACAGCACTCCTACGAGCAGTACTTC
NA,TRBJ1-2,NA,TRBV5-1,CASSLPGIGTNYGYTF,TGCGCCAGCAGCTTGCCAGGGATCGGCACTAACTATGGCTACACCTTC
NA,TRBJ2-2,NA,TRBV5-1,CASNIGNTGELFF,TGCGCCAGCAATATCGGGAACACCGGGGAGCTATTTTTT
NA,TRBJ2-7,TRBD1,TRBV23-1,CASRTGTVYEQYF,TGCGCCAGCAGGACCGGGACAGTTTACGAGCAGTACTTC
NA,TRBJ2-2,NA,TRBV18,CASSEANTGELFF,TGTGCCAGCTCAGAGGCTAACACCGGGGAGCTGTTTTTT
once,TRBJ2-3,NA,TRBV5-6,CASSLINPGTDTQYF,TGTGCCAGCAGCTTGATTAACCCGGGCACAGATACGCAGTATTTT
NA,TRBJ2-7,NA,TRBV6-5,CASSYGGTSYEQYF,TGTGCCAGCAGTTACGGCGGAACCTCCTACGAGCAGTACTTC
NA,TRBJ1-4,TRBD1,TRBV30,CAWSVTGGNGKLFF,TGTGCCTGGAGTGTGACAGGGGGTAACGGAAAACTGTTTTTT
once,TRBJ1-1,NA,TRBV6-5,CASSSLRGYLNTEAFF,TGTGCCAGCAGTTCTTTAAGGGGGTACCTGAACACTGAAGCTTTCTTT
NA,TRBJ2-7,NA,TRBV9,CASSVGGEFYEQYF,TGTGCCAGCAGCGTAGGGGGGGAATTCTACGAGCAGTACTTC
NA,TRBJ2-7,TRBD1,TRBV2,CASTTETGPTYEQYF,TGTGCCAGCACGACCGAGACAGGGCCCACCTACGAGCAGTACTTC
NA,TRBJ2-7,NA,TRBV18,CASSLGAFRTYEQYF,TGTGCCAGCTCACTTGGGGCCTTTCGAACCTACGAGCAGTACTTC
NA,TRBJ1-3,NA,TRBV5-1,CASSLDSTGNTIYF,TGCGCCAGCAGCTTGGATAGCACTGGAAACACCATATATTTT
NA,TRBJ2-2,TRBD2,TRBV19,CASERTSSGGTGELFF,TGTGCCAGTGAACGCACCTCTAGCGGGGGGACCGGGGAGCTGTTTTTT
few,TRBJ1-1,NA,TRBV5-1,CASSTKTDSTEAFF,TGCGCCAGCAGCACAAAGACAGATTCCACTGAAGCTTTCTTT
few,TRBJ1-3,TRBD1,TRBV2,CASSEGQGGNTIYF,TGTGCCAGCAGTGAGGGACAGGGTGGAAACACCATATATTTT
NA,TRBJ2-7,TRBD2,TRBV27,CASSLRGAYEQYF,TGTGCCAGCAGTTTACGGGGGGCCTACGAGCAGTACTTC
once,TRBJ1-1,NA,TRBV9,CASSPDGRRAFF,TGTGCCAGCAGCCCCGACGGGCGGAGGGCTTTCTTT